The 25 T cell receptor beta chains reported below all come from one sample, sequenced in a study of metastatic and nonmetastatic thyroid tumors. TCRdb redid the clone calls on the PCR reads using MiXCR. The table records about 92,000 clones, approximately 15% of them present only once. Patients were all untreated before their thyroid surgery. What was sequenced was blood. These receptors came from a female donor with papillary thyroid cancer or a benign thyroid nodule (not recorded which). Some clones in this sample may be carry-over from other donors' samples.

This clone was observed at least ten times. This chain joins TRBV19 and TRBJ2-7, with TRBD1 matching over 8 bases. This CDR3 region has 14 residues. The germline gives CDR1 LNHDA, CDR2 SQIVND (reference sequence). V shed 7 bases, J shed 6 bases, and the junction held 11 bases outside the gene matches. The CDR3 region is CASNDRGFDGEQYF. CDR3 sequence (DNA): TGTGCCAGTAATGACAGGGGATTTGATGGCGAGCAGTACTTC. Full variable domain (outside the CDR3, taken from reference TRBV19 and TRBJ2-7): DGGITQSPKYLFRKEGQNVTLSCEQNLNHDAMYWYRQDPGQGLRLIYYSQIVNDFQKGDIAEGYSVSREKKESFPLTVTSAQKNPTAFYLCASNDRGFDGEQYFGPGTRLTVT.

The sample holds many counts of this clone. This chain connects TRBV2 to TRBJ2-3; 7 bases are a match to TRBD2. With V trimmed by 8 bases and J by 3 bases, 5 bases remained unmatched. Germline CDR1 reads SNHLY; CDR2 reads FYNNEI. The CDR3 is 13 amino acids. The CDR3 loop is CASGAGVTDTQYF. The DNA of the CDR3 is TGTGCCAGCGGGGCGGGGGTGACAGATACGCAGTATTTT.

The sample holds many counts of this clone. The chain uses TRBV18 and TRBJ1-6; D perhaps matches TRBD1 (6 bases). The CDR3 covers 17 residues. Trimming shortened V by 3 bases and J by 8 bases, and 20 bases separated the two germline ends. Per the germline V gene, CDR1 is KGHSH and CDR2 is LQKENI. This chain's CDR3 is CASSPETGTPGYSPLHF. In nucleotides, the CDR3 is TGTGCCAGCTCACCCGAAACAGGGACTCCTGGGTATTCACCCCTCCACTTT.

This clone occurred many times. A much more abundant neighbour one base away suggests this may be a read error. The identical CDR3 is also encoded by other nucleotide sequences in the sample. CDR3 in amino acids: CGAGQGVMGYTF. The CDR3 nucleotides are TGTGGTGCGGGACAAGGGGTGATGGGCTACACCTTC. The gene calls are TRBV30 and TRBJ1-2, with D maybe TRBD1 (6 bases). The CDR3 covers 12 residues. Germline V CDR1 and CDR2: GTSNPN, SVGIG (reference sequence).

There are many counts of this clone. The chain couples TRBV20-1 to TRBJ2-5; D may be TRBD2 (6 bases). Germline V gives CDR1 DFQATT, CDR2 SNEGSKA (reference sequence). The CDR3 extends over 12 amino acids. CDR3 nucleotides: TGCAGCGCCGCGGGGTTTGGAGAGACCCAGTACTTC. Its protein is CSAAGFGETQYF.

This clone was recorded at least ten times. The V gene is TRBV9, the J gene TRBJ2-7, with TRBD2 identical over 9 bases. V was pared by 2 bases and J by 7 bases, with 7 bases of the junction left unmatched. CDR1 and CDR2 (germline): SGDLS, YYNGEE. This CDR3 is 14 amino acids long. For the CDR3, the DNA is TGTGCCAGCAGCGTCGGCGGGGGGGCCGAAGAGCAGTACTTC. Translated, it gives CASSVGGGAEEQYF.

This clone was detected ten times or more. The rearrangement joins TRBV27 to TRBJ2-7, with D perhaps matching TRBD1 (6 bases). The CDR3 runs 13 residues. The germline gives CDR1 MNHEY, CDR2 SMNVEV (reference sequence). The V end was cut by 0 bases, the J end by 7 bases, with 10 bases between. The DNA for the CDR3 is TGTGCCAGCAGTTTATCCCGGACAGCAGAGCAGTACTTC. It yields the protein CASSLSRTAEQYF.

This clone appeared many times. The same CDR3 can be traced to other DNA sequences in this sample. The rearrangement joins TRBV28 to TRBJ2-2, with TRBD2 identical over 8 bases. V lost 4 bases and J lost 2; bases outside the gene matches: 6. The V gene's germline CDR1 is MDHEN and CDR2 SYDVKM. The CDR3 runs to 16 residues. The CDR3 nucleotides are TGTGCCAGCAGTTCTCCGGGGGGGCGCAACACCGGGGAGCTGTTTTTT. Amino acid sequence: CASSSPGGRNTGELFF.

This clone has a count of ten or more. The genes are TRBV7-9 and TRBJ1-4; maybe TRBD1 (6 bases). CDR3 length: 15 residues. V lost 3 bases, J lost 3 bases, and 11 bases lay in between. The germline gives CDR1 SEHNR, CDR2 FQNEAQ (reference sequence). CDR3 protein: CASSFVGGSNEKLFF. In nucleotides, the CDR3 is TGTGCCAGCAGCTTCGTAGGGGGATCTAATGAAAAACTGTTTTTT.

This clone was recorded at least ten times. This chain connects TRBV5-1 to TRBJ2-7; 11 bases line up with TRBD1. V was clipped by 6 bases and J by 3 bases; unmatched bases: 5. The CDR3 runs to 14 residues. Germline V gives CDR1 SGHRS, CDR2 YFSETQ. Written as DNA, the CDR3 is TGCGCCAGCACCCCGGGACAGGGGGTCTACGAGCAGTACTTC. Residues: CASTPGQGVYEQYF.

V gene TRBV7-3 combines with J gene TRBJ1-6; D remains ambiguous. Germline lookup yields CDR1 SGHTA and CDR2 FQGTGA. This CDR3 is 13 amino acids long. The V end lost 6 bases, the J end lost 8 bases, and 11 bases lay between the germline ends. DNA for the CDR3: TGTGCCAGCAGTACCGAACTGTATTCACCCCTCCACTTT. It encodes CASSTELYSPLHF.

This clone was observed many times. DNA for the CDR3: TGTGCCAGCAGTGTAAAGCTTTTAGAGACCCAGTACTTC. It translates to CASSVKLLETQYF. J is TRBJ2-5 and V is TRBV2; D is unresolved. The germline CDR1 and CDR2 sequences are SNHLY and FYNNEI. This CDR3 has 13 residues. The V end lost 4 bases, the J end lost 4 bases, and 10 bases lay between the germline ends. Using reference TRBV2 and TRBJ2-5 for the parts outside the CDR3, the full variable domain is EPEVTQTPSHQVTQMGQEVILRCVPISNHLYFYWYRQILGQKVEFLVSFYNNEISEKSEIFDDQFSVERPDGSNFTLKIRSTKLEDSAMYFCASSVKLLETQYFGPGTRLLVL.

This clone was found a few times. This rearrangement joins TRBV2 to TRBJ2-7; 11 bases map to TRBD2. Trimming cost V 5 bases and J 1 base; bases outside gene matches: 4. CDR3 length: 15 amino acids. CDR1 is SNHLY, CDR2 FYNNEI, per germline. In nucleotides, the CDR3 is TGTGCCAGCAGTCCGACTAGCGGGGTTTCCTACGAGCAGTACTTC. The encoded protein is CASSPTSGVSYEQYF.

This clone has a count of ten or more. The rearrangement links TRBV3-1 to TRBJ2-1; TRBD2 agrees at 9 bases. The CDR3 contains 15 residues. Germline values: CDR1 LGHDT, CDR2 YNNKEL (reference sequence). V gave up 0 bases and J gave up 6 bases; unmatched junction bases: 3. This CDR3 is CASSQEAGGLNEQFF. The CDR3 DNA reads as TGTGCCAGCAGCCAAGAGGCGGGGGGGCTCAATGAGCAGTTCTTC.

The sample holds many counts of this clone. The V call is TRBV6-2 or TRBV6-3, the J call TRBJ2-7, with 7 bases aligning to TRBD2. After removal of 5 bases from V and 4 bases from J, the junction contained 8 bases not matched to a gene. Germline V gene data show CDR1 as MNHEY and CDR2 as SVGEGT. The CDR3 is 14 amino acids. The CDR3 DNA reads TGTGCCAGCAGTGCCGCGGGGCGGGGGTACGAGCAGTACTTC. It translates to CASSAAGRGYEQYF.

This clone was recorded at least ten times. This chain joins TRBV5-5 and TRBJ1-1, with TRBD1 identical over 7 bases. The germline V gene has CDR1 SGHKS and CDR2 YYEKEE (reference sequence). V dropped 4 bases and J dropped 5; count of bases not matched to a gene: 5. The length of the CDR3 is 13 residues. Written as DNA, the CDR3 is TGTGCCAGCAGCCCGACAGGGCCGACTGAAGCTTTCTTT. Translation gives CASSPTGPTEAFF.

The table lists this clone with many counts. This chain connects TRBV4-2 to TRBJ2-1; D possibly corresponds to TRBD2 (7 bases). CDR1 LGHNA and CDR2 YNFKEQ come from the germline V gene. There are 16 residues in the CDR3. V shed 0 bases and J shed 6 bases, with 15 bases lying between them. The CDR3 region has the DNA TGTGCCAGCAGCCAAGATCGAGGGGGGGCCGGCAATGAGCAGTTCTTC. Translated: CASSQDRGGAGNEQFF.

This clone was recorded many times. CDR3 coding DNA: TGTGCCAGCAGCAGGGGGCCCGACTACGAGCAGTACTTC. Translating it yields CASSRGPDYEQYF. This chain links TRBV2 with TRBJ2-7; 8 bases map to TRBD1. The CDR3 loop spans 13 amino acids. The V gene end was trimmed by 6 bases and the J gene end by 3 bases; junction bases not matched to a gene: 4. Looked up from germline, CDR1 is SNHLY and CDR2 is FYNNEI.

The table lists this clone with a few counts. A much larger clonotype is one base distant, so this may be a read error. Other DNA sequences from this sample encode an identical CDR3 as well. The gene calls are TRBV27 and TRBJ2-1, with D maybe TRBD2 (5 bases). Germline V gene lookup returns CDR1 MNHEY and CDR2 SMNVEV (reference sequence). With 4 bases removed from V and 0 bases from J, the gap between germline ends came to 13 bases. This CDR3 is built from 16 residues. The CDR3, as DNA: TGTGCCAGCAGTTCCGGCGACACTAGCTCCTACAATGAGCAGTTCTTC. Amino acid sequence: CASSSGDTSSYNEQFF.

This clone was recorded at least ten times. Other nucleotide sequences from this sample produce the same CDR3. V usage is TRBV2 and J usage is TRBJ1-2, with a tentative D call TRBD1 (5 bases). Germline V gene sequence: CDR1 SNHLY, CDR2 FYNNEI. V lost 4 bases and J lost 7, with 10 bases in between. This CDR3 spans 12 amino acids. CDR3 region: CASSALGGGYTF. CDR3 nucleotide sequence: TGTGCCAGCAGTGCCTTGGGGGGTGGCTACACCTTC.

The rearrangement links TRBV12-3 or TRBV12-4 to TRBJ2-5, with 7 bases that match TRBD1. J was trimmed by 0 bases and V by 1 base; bases with no gene match: 2. The length of the CDR3 is 15 residues. CDR3 sequence reads: CASSLVTGYQETQYF. CDR3 nucleotides: TGTGCCAGCAGTTTAGTGACAGGGTACCAAGAGACCCAGTACTTC.

This clone was detected ten times or more. The chain joins TRBV20-1 to TRBJ2-3; TRBD2 agrees at 7 bases. The CDR3 loop spans 13 amino acids. Losses at the gene ends were 3 bases for V and 3 bases for J; bases not matched to a gene: 3. Germline-derived CDR1 and CDR2 are DFQATT and SNEGSKA (reference sequence). The CDR3: CSASGGRTDTQYF. The CDR3 bases are TGCAGTGCTAGCGGGGGGAGGACAGATACGCAGTATTTT.

The sample holds many counts of this clone. One end of the junction is discordant with germline, which a read error may explain. This chain connects TRBV7-8 to TRBJ1-2; TRBD1 is a possible D gene (5 bases). This CDR3 spans 12 amino acids. CDR1 is SGHVS and CDR2 is FQNEAQ in the germline V gene. The CDR3 loop is CASSLGGDGCTF. The CDR3 coding sequence is TGTGCCAGCAGCTTGGGAGGGGATGGCTGCACCTTC. Complete variable domain (other parts from reference TRBV7-8 and TRBJ1-2): GAGVSQSPRYKVAKRGQDVALRCDPISGHVSLFWYQQALGQGPEFLTYFQNEAQLDKSGLPSDRFFAERPEGSVSTLKIQRTQQEDSAVYLCASSLGGDGCTFGSGTRLTVV.

This clone was recorded at least ten times. This sample includes further DNA sequences coding for the same CDR3. This rearrangement joins TRBV5-1 to TRBJ2-3, with 7 bases that match TRBD2. This CDR3 spans 16 amino acids. With 4 bases clipped from V and 0 bases from J, the junction kept 8 bases outside the gene matches. The V gene's germline CDR1 is SGHRS and CDR2 YFSETQ. The CDR3 loop reads CASSAGRGDSTDTQYF. The CDR3 DNA is TGCGCCAGCAGCGCCGGACGGGGGGATAGCACAGATACGCAGTATTTT.

In regard to this clone: This clone may be a read error of a much larger clone one base away. The chain links TRBV16 to TRBJ1-6, with a weak D call TRBD1 (6 bases). V dropped 5 bases and J dropped 6 bases, with 20 bases sitting between them. Germline CDR1 reads KGHSY; CDR2 reads FQNENV. This CDR3 spans 17 amino acids. The CDR3: CASSDTGWPSSNSPLHF. The DNA of the CDR3 is TGTGCCAGCAGCGACACAGGGTGGCCCTCTTCTAATTCACCCCTCCACTTT. Variable domain in full (rest from reference TRBV16 and TRBJ1-6): GEEVAQTPKHLVRGEGQKAKLYCAPIKGHSYVFWYQQVLKNEFKFLISFQNENVFDETGMPKERFSAKCLPNSPCSLEIQATKLEDSAVYFCASSDTGWPSSNSPLHFGNGTRLTVT.